This T cell receptor beta chain was retrieved from a study of monozygotic twins with cystic fibrosis. Whole-study results and caveats: J usage was most co-twin-similar in 8 of 16 pairs, V in 13. Median Simpson clonality of 0.0095 suggested naive T cells predominated. Monozygotic CF twin pairs shared significantly more nucleotide-identical clonotypes than unrelated CF individuals did.

Worth noting for this clone: Antigen: not known.

The CDR3 runs 12 residues. Looked up from germline, CDR1 is MNHEY and CDR2 is SVGAGI. The V segment lost 6 bases and the J segment 7 bases; nucleotides outside the gene matches: 3. Sequencing used immunoSEQ multiplex PCR; TCRdb keeps in-frame clones, though not all of them. The sample carries about 36,000 clones, 90% to 95% recorded once. The sequenced sample consisted of blood. The origin of this receptor is a boy younger than 10 with cystic fibrosis. This chain uses TRBV6-5 with TRBJ2-7, with 10 bases lining up with TRBD1. The CDR3 nucleotides read TGTGCCAGCAGAAGGGACAGGGGAGAGCAGTACTTC. Translating gives CASRRDRGEQYF.